This T cell receptor beta chain was sequenced in a study of CD8 T cells in Susac syndrome. Remarks on this clonotype: Its cognate antigen is unknown.

Study-level findings and limits: The authors found no clonal expansion in Susac syndrome CD4+ T cell repertoires.

The RNA input was 0.5 to 1 ug, and it was reverse transcribed with random hexamers. TCRdb fed the immunoSEQ multiplex PCR reads into MiXCR, producing one record per CDR3 protein. The sample has roughly 150,000 distinct CDR3 sequences, almost 96% seen once. The clonotype was recovered from a human donor with Susac syndrome. Sequencing was done on a sample of CD4+ T cells from PBMCs.

The DNA for the CDR3 is TGTGCCAGCAGCAAACCCTACCTGCGGATTTCAGATACGCAGTATTTT. It encodes CASSKPYLRISDTQYF. The V call is TRBV21-1, the J call TRBJ2-3. TRBV21-1 is tagged as a pseudogene. The CDR3 is 16 amino acids.